This T cell receptor beta chain was recovered during a study of T cell responses to AZD1222 COVID-19 vaccine. The V gene's germline CDR1 is MNHEY and CDR2 SMNVEV (reference sequence). This CDR3 has 15 residues. The germline V and J ends were trimmed by 7 bases and 0 bases, with 15 bases remaining between them. Profiled with immunoSEQ multiplex PCR; TCRdb holds only in-frame clones, not every one. The sample lists some 120,000 clones, about 89% occurring once. The chain uses TRBV27 and TRBJ1-1; D is ambiguous. The TCR originated in an adult in good health. The specimen was peripheral blood, collected on day 0 of AZD1222 vaccination. The chain's CDR3 is CASIDRGRMNTEAFF. CDR3 DNA: TGTGCCAGCATTGACCGAGGGCGGATGAACACTGAAGCTTTCTTT.